Below are 5 T cell receptor beta chains sequenced from a single sample in a study of blood T cell repertoires in COVID-19. Assay used: immunoSEQ multiplex PCR; TCRdb lists only in-frame clones, some missing. The sample contains more than 70,000 clones, more than 75% of which appear only once. Sequencing was performed on peripheral blood. The receptors here all came from a human donor in a cohort sampled during active COVID-19.

The CDR3 DNA follows: TGTGCCAGCAGTTCGGGACAGCTGCTACCGAACACTGAAGCTTTCTTT. Translating gives CASSSGQLLPNTEAFF. The V gene is TRBV6-5, the J gene TRBJ1-1; 7 bases match TRBD1. Germline V CDR1 and CDR2: MNHEY, SVGAGI. This CDR3 is 16 amino acids long. J was trimmed by 1 base and V by 4 bases; bases with no gene match: 9.

The genes are TRBV5-1 and TRBJ2-5, with 7 bases aligning to TRBD2. V lost 4 bases, J lost 3 bases, and 9 bases stayed unmatched. This CDR3 spans 15 amino acids. CDR1 is SGHRS and CDR2 is YFSETQ in the germline V gene. The CDR3 reads CASSPRWLAEETQYF. The DNA for the CDR3 is TGCGCCAGCAGCCCACGTTGGCTAGCGGAAGAGACCCAGTACTTC.

V and J are TRBV4-3 and TRBJ1-5; 10 bases fit TRBD1. Trimming at V came to 0 bases and at J to 0 bases, leaving 8 bases not matched to a gene. Germline V gene data show CDR1 as LGHNA and CDR2 as YSLEER. The CDR3 is 19 amino acids. In nucleotides, the CDR3 is TGCGCCAGCAGCCAAGATTGGGGACAGGGGTCATATAGCAATCAGCCCCAGCATTTT. Translating it yields CASSQDWGQGSYSNQPQHF.

As to this clone: A junction boundary mismatches the germline segment, possibly from a read error. V gene TRBV5-6 combines with J gene TRBJ2-3, with TRBD2 matching over 7 bases. This CDR3 has 11 residues. Looked up from germline, CDR1 is SGHDT and CDR2 is YYEEEE. The CDR3 region is CASSLGTSHHF. CDR3 nucleotide sequence: TGTGCCAGCAGCTTGGGGACTAGTCACCATTTT.

The chain has TRBV27 and TRBJ1-2, with 7 nucleotides matching TRBD1. Unmatched junction bases numbered 4, after V lost 5 bases and J lost 4 bases. Germline lookup yields CDR1 MNHEY and CDR2 SMNVEV (reference sequence). The CDR3 extends over 13 amino acids. CDR3 in DNA: TGTGCCAGCAGTAGGGGGCGCAGCTATGGCTACACCTTC. Translation: CASSRGRSYGYTF.